This T cell receptor beta chain was recovered during a study of T cell repertoires in cytomegalovirus infection. Background on the study: Both recently identified HLA-C-restricted and well-studied HLA-B-restricted CMV epitopes were used in the study. Signatures in public TCR beta sequences pointed to both CMV infection and matching HLA type. Study results and limitations: Predominance within the ex vivo response was attributable to HLA-C-restricted CMV-specific TCR beta clonotypes.

TCRdb re-called the reads through MiXCR, storing one row per CDR3 protein. The data show hundreds of thousands of distinct CDR3 sequences, approximately 46% seen once. A word on this clonotype: The antigen remains unidentified.

The sample consisted of cultured PBMCs, taken from culture after CMV antigen stimulation. The sequence derives from a human donor in good health (CMV status not recorded). Some clones in this sample may be carry-over from other donors' samples.

Here the CDR3 reads CASGRGYTEAFF. CDR3 sequence (DNA): TGTGCCAGCGGGCGGGGGTACACTGAAGCTTTCTTT. The gene calls are TRBV28 and TRBJ1-1, with a possible D match to TRBD1 (5 bases). The CDR3 loop spans 12 amino acids. Germline V gene sequence: CDR1 MDHEN, CDR2 SYDVKM. The V and J ends lost 8 bases and 3 bases respectively, with 10 bases between them.